A single sample gave rise to the 25 T cell receptor beta chains below, sequenced in a study of T cells in localized non-small cell lung cancer. Data came from immunoSEQ multiplex PCR; TCRdb stores just in-frame clones and leaves some out. The sample contains tens of thousands of clones, roughly 91% of which appear only once. The sequences come from PBMCs, collected before any cancer treatment. The receptor set was obtained from a woman aged 35-70 years with stage II lung adenocarcinoma.

The V call is TRBV18, the J call TRBJ2-2; no firm D call. Germline CDR1 is KGHSH and CDR2 is LQKENI. The CDR3 totals 13 residues. The ends were cut back, 3 bases at V and 5 bases at J, with 7 bases in the middle. The CDR3 nucleotides are TGTGCCAGCTCACCGGACCGAACCGGGGAGCTGTTTTTT. It is translated as CASSPDRTGELFF.

The chain carries TRBV13 and TRBJ2-5; D is uncertain. CDR3 length equals 16 residues. V was shortened by 3 bases and J by 4 bases, with 18 bases between the two germline ends. Per germline, CDR1 PRHDT and CDR2 FYEKMQ (reference sequence). The CDR3 region is CASSFIDPAARETQYF. Here the CDR3 DNA reads TGTGCCAGCAGCTTCATTGACCCTGCTGCTAGAGAGACCCAGTACTTC.

The CDR3 nucleotides are TGCGCCAGCCAATACCCCGGGACAATAAATGAGCAGTTCTTC. The encoded protein is CASQYPGTINEQFF. V and J are TRBV5-1 and TRBJ2-1; D is perhaps TRBD1 (6 bases). The CDR3 runs to 14 residues. Germline CDR1 and CDR2: SGHRS and YFSETQ. The V end was cut by 7 bases, the J end by 7 bases, with 18 bases between.

The rearrangement links TRBV5-4 to TRBJ2-1, with D possibly being TRBD2 (5 bases). Trimming took off 4 bases at V and 0 bases at J, with 14 bases between the two ends. Per germline, CDR1 SGHNT and CDR2 YYREEE (reference sequence). This CDR3 region has 16 residues. CDR3 loop: CASSPRTGSSYNEQFF. In DNA, the CDR3 is TGTGCCAGCAGCCCGAGGACGGGGAGCTCCTACAATGAGCAGTTCTTC.

The chain links TRBV29-1 to TRBJ2-1; TRBD2 matches at 12 bases. Germline-derived CDR1 and CDR2 are SQVTM and ANQGSEA. This CDR3 is built from 16 residues. Germline trimming cut 7 bases from V and 10 bases from J; bases unmatched to any gene: 17. The CDR3 loop is CSADSWVLAGGREQFF. The CDR3 nucleotides read TGCAGCGCGGATTCATGGGTACTAGCGGGGGGAAGGGAGCAGTTCTTC.

The chain is built from TRBV28 and TRBJ1-2; 7 nucleotides align to TRBD1. Germline lookup yields CDR1 MDHEN and CDR2 SYDVKM. The ends lost 10 bases at V and 2 bases at J; junction bases unmatched: 7. The CDR3 covers 13 residues. The CDR3 sequence: CATKGGWNYGYTF. The CDR3 DNA reads as TGTGCCACTAAAGGGGGCTGGAACTATGGCTACACCTTC.

The chain links TRBV29-1 to TRBJ1-5; D may be TRBD1 (5 bases). This CDR3 spans 14 amino acids. Trimming cost V 6 bases and J 1 base, with 13 bases left between them. Germline V gene lookup returns CDR1 SQVTM and CDR2 ANQGSEA. Written as DNA, the CDR3 is TGCAGCGTCCGGGGTGGGGGAAGCAATCAGCCCCAGCATTTT. This codes for CSVRGGGSNQPQHF.

The chain joins TRBV28 to TRBJ1-5, with a weak D call TRBD1 (5 bases). The CDR3 covers 15 residues. Germline V gene sequence: CDR1 MDHEN, CDR2 SYDVKM. V shed 2 bases and J shed 7 bases, with 15 bases lying between them. The CDR3 spells CASSLIGQGEQPQHF. CDR3 nucleotides: TGTGCCAGCAGTTTAATAGGGCAGGGAGAGCAGCCCCAGCATTTT.

The chain is built from TRBV6-1 and TRBJ1-6; 9 positions agree with TRBD1. The CDR3 length is 14 residues. CDR1 is MNHNS and CDR2 is SASEGT in the germline V gene. Trimming at V came to 5 bases and at J to 10 bases, leaving 6 bases not matched to a gene. The DNA for the CDR3 is TGTGCCAGCAGTCGGAGGACAGGGGACTCACCCCTCCACTTT. Amino acid sequence: CASSRRTGDSPLHF.

The chain employs TRBV9 and TRBJ1-1, with a possible D match to TRBD1 (5 bases). This CDR3 region has 14 residues. Trimming removed 0 bases from V and 2 bases from J, with 8 bases in between. Germline loops: CDR1 SGDLS, CDR2 YYNGEE. The CDR3 region is CASSVGGENTEAFF. DNA for the CDR3: TGTGCCAGCAGCGTAGGAGGGGAAAACACTGAAGCTTTCTTT.

The chain is built from TRBV1 and TRBJ2-1; TRBD2, the table's D call, was not compared with the DNA. TRBV1 represents a pseudogene. The CDR3 loop spans 16 amino acids. CDR3 nucleotide sequence: TGCACCAGCAGCGCTACTAGACTAAGCTCCTACAATGAGCAGTTCTTC. Amino acids: CTSSATRLSSYNEQFF.

V gene TRBV15 combines with J gene TRBJ2-5; D may be TRBD1 or TRBD2 (5 bases each). CDR1 and CDR2 from the germline V gene are LNHNV and YYDKDF (reference sequence). With 0 bases removed from V and 2 bases from J, the gap between germline ends came to 10 bases. This CDR3 spans 15 amino acids. The CDR3 loop reads CATSRDRGGQETQYF. CDR3 sequence (DNA): TGTGCCACCAGCAGAGATAGGGGCGGGCAAGAGACCCAGTACTTC.

This chain connects TRBV6-1 to TRBJ1-4; 7 nucleotides match TRBD1. The trim removed 4 bases at V and 3 bases at J, leaving 11 bases unmatched. The CDR3 runs 17 residues. Germline values: CDR1 MNHNS, CDR2 SASEGT. CDR3 sequence: CASSVIQGSGPNEKLFF. The CDR3 DNA reads TGTGCCAGCAGTGTCATACAGGGGTCCGGCCCTAATGAAAAACTGTTTTTT.

The J gene is TRBJ2-1, the V gene TRBV7-8; D gene ambiguous. Trimming pared 2 bases from V and 8 bases from J, leaving 16 bases between. Germline lookup yields CDR1 SGHVS and CDR2 FQNEAQ. The CDR3 consists of 15 residues. CDR3 sequence reads: CASSLTFGTPDEQFF. CDR3 in DNA: TGTGCCAGCAGCTTAACATTCGGTACCCCAGATGAGCAGTTCTTC.

This chain connects TRBV28 to TRBJ2-1; TRBD2 matches at 9 bases. The germline V gene encodes CDR1 MDHEN and CDR2 SYDVKM. The CDR3 extends over 16 amino acids. The J segment lost 2 bases and the V segment lost 5 bases, leaving 7 bases of the junction unmatched. CDR3 in DNA: TGTGCCAGCAGTCTGACTAGCGGAGACGCCTACAATGAGCAGTTCTTC. Its protein is CASSLTSGDAYNEQFF. Full variable domain (outside the CDR3, taken from reference TRBV28 and TRBJ2-1): DVKVTQSSRYLVKRTGEKVFLECVQDMDHENMFWYRQDPGLGLRLIYFSYDVKMKEKGDIPEGYSVSREKKERFSLILESASTNQTSMYLCASSLTSGDAYNEQFFGPGTRLTVL.

J is TRBJ1-5 and V is TRBV28, with TRBD1 matching over 7 bases. CDR1 is MDHEN and CDR2 is SYDVKM in the germline V gene. V lost 5 bases and J lost 7; bases outside the gene matches: 8. This CDR3 region has 14 residues. This CDR3 is CASSVQRGLQPQHF. The CDR3 DNA reads as TGTGCCAGCAGTGTCCAGAGGGGGCTGCAGCCCCAGCATTTT.

This sequence joins TRBV19 and TRBJ2-2; weak D call: TRBD1 (6 bases). CDR3 length: 16 residues. Germline V gives CDR1 LNHDA, CDR2 SQIVND (reference sequence). The V end lost 5 bases, the J end lost 5 bases, and 18 bases lay between the germline ends. As DNA, the CDR3 is TGTGCCAGTAGTGCCTTTATGGGGACATCGACCGGGGAGCTGTTTTTT. The encoded protein is CASSAFMGTSTGELFF. The full variable domain, completed using reference TRBV19 and TRBJ2-2, is DGGITQSPKYLFRKEGQNVTLSCEQNLNHDAMYWYRQDPGQGLRLIYYSQIVNDFQKGDIAEGYSVSREKKESFPLTVTSAQKNPTAFYLCASSAFMGTSTGELFFGEGSRLTVL.

The chain recombines TRBV5-6 with TRBJ2-1; 10 nucleotides match TRBD2. Germline V gene data show CDR1 as SGHDT and CDR2 as YYEEEE. J was trimmed by 6 bases and V by 4 bases; bases with no gene match: 7. This CDR3 comprises 15 residues. The CDR3 DNA reads TGTGCCAGCAGCCCGACTAGCGGGTATTCCAATGAGCAGTTCTTC. Translating gives CASSPTSGYSNEQFF.

The rearrangement uses TRBV7-9 and TRBJ1-6; D not certain. The V and J ends lost 6 bases and 9 bases respectively, with 15 bases between them. This CDR3 spans 14 amino acids. CDR1 is SEHNR, CDR2 FQNEAQ, per germline (reference sequence). CDR3 sequence: CASRAAPEPSPLHF. CDR3 nucleotide sequence: TGTGCCAGCAGAGCGGCCCCGGAGCCTTCACCCCTCCACTTT.

This clone has a handful of counts. The CDR3 sequence is CASGSGTDATNEKLFF. The CDR3 DNA reads as TGCGCCAGCGGATCCGGGACAGACGCAACTAATGAAAAACTGTTTTTT. The V call is TRBV10-1, the J call TRBJ1-4, with 7 positions matching TRBD1. With 8 bases clipped from V and 0 bases from J, the junction kept 9 bases outside the gene matches. The germline CDR1 and CDR2 sequences are WNHNN and SYGVQD (reference sequence). This CDR3 has 16 residues.

V gene TRBV11-2 combines with J gene TRBJ2-7, with TRBD1 matching over 7 bases. Per the germline V gene, CDR1 is SGHAT and CDR2 is FQNNGV. This CDR3 has 14 residues. V lost 0 bases and J lost 4; bases outside the gene matches: 3. CDR3 region: CASSLEVQGYEQYF. In DNA form, the CDR3 reads TGTGCCAGCAGCTTAGAGGTACAGGGGTACGAGCAGTACTTC.

The CDR3 spells CASSKNGLGQEKLFF. The CDR3 bases are TGTGCCAGCAGCAAAAACGGACTGGGCCAGGAAAAACTGTTTTTT. The chain combines TRBV9 with TRBJ1-4; D gene unclear. The CDR3 length is 15 residues. V was trimmed by 4 bases and J by 8 bases, leaving 18 bases between them. Per germline, CDR1 SGDLS and CDR2 YYNGEE.

The V call is TRBV5-1, the J call TRBJ1-2; D is undetermined. Trimming pared 4 bases from V and 4 bases from J, leaving 8 bases between. The germline CDR1 and CDR2 sequences are SGHRS and YFSETQ. The length of the CDR3 is 12 residues. The CDR3 nucleotides are TGCGCCAGCAGCGCCGCAGGCTATGGCTACACCTTC. The encoded protein is CASSAAGYGYTF.

The V call is TRBV21-1, the J call TRBJ2-5; whether TRBD2, the table's D call, matches the DNA was not checked. TRBV21-1 counts as a pseudogene. The CDR3 consists of 21 residues. The CDR3 coding sequence is TGTGCCAGCAGTCGAAATCAGGCTAGCGGGAGTAGGTTGGGCCTTCAAGAGACCCAGTACTTC. It translates to CASSRNQASGSRLGLQETQYF.

This clone showed up just a few times. The chain combines TRBV5-1 with TRBJ1-6; D gene ambiguous. Germline values: CDR1 SGHRS, CDR2 YFSETQ. The CDR3 sequence is 14 residues long. Trimming stripped 0 bases from V and 9 bases from J, with 10 bases between. The CDR3 region has the DNA TGCGCCAGCAGCTTGGACAGCCTACTTTCACCCCTCCACTTT. This sequence encodes CASSLDSLLSPLHF.